One sample yielded the 7 T cell receptor beta chains listed below, sequenced in a study of blood T cell repertoires in COVID-19. Sequencing used immunoSEQ multiplex PCR; TCRdb keeps in-frame clones, though not all of them. Of roughly 80,000 clones listed, around 80% are singletons. Specimen: peripheral blood. The receptor source for this set is a man aged 55 to 70 with active or convalescent COVID-19.

This chain uses TRBV29-1 with TRBJ1-1, with 7 bases fitting TRBD1. This CDR3 has 13 residues. With V trimmed by 2 bases and J by 0 bases, 0 bases remained unmatched. Germline V gives CDR1 SQVTM, CDR2 ANQGSEA. The chain's CDR3 is CSVERGLNTEAFF. The CDR3 DNA is TGCAGCGTTGAAAGGGGGCTGAACACTGAAGCTTTCTTT. The full variable domain, with the rest looked up from reference TRBV29-1 and TRBJ1-1, is SAVISQKPSRDICQRGTSLTIQCQVDSQVTMMFWYRQQPGQSLTLIATANQGSEATYESGFVIDKFPISRPNLTFSTLTVSNMSPEDSSIYLCSVERGLNTEAFFGQGTRLTVV.

This clone was detected only once. This chain links TRBV9 with TRBJ1-3; the D is unclear. Germline V gene lookup returns CDR1 SGDLS and CDR2 YYNGEE. The CDR3 consists of 15 residues. The V end was cut by 2 bases, the J end by 4 bases, with 13 bases between. The DNA for the CDR3 is TGTGCCAGCAGCGTGGGGAGGGTCGCGGGAAACACCATATATTTT. Its translation is CASSVGRVAGNTIYF.

The J gene is TRBJ1-3, the V gene TRBV6-1; TRBD1 matches 7 bases. Trimming took 2 bases from V and 7 from J; bases not matched to a gene: 11. Germline V gene lookup returns CDR1 MNHNS and CDR2 SASEGT. The CDR3 runs to 16 residues. CDR3 coding DNA: TGTGCCAGCAGTGAATACCCGACAGGGCTTGGGAACACCATATATTTT. Its translation is CASSEYPTGLGNTIYF.

This rearrangement joins TRBV19 to TRBJ1-6, with 8 nucleotides matching TRBD1. The V gene end was trimmed by 7 bases and the J gene end by 10 bases; junction bases not matched to a gene: 12. Germline CDR1 and CDR2: LNHDA and SQIVND (reference sequence). CDR3 length: 15 amino acids. The CDR3 DNA reads as TGTGCCAGTACCCCAGGGGGCACTTGGGTATCACCCCTCCACTTT. It encodes CASTPGGTWVSPLHF.

The chain is built from TRBV9 and TRBJ2-2, with D perhaps TRBD2 (6 bases). V lost 1 base and J 4 bases, leaving 11 bases between the germline ends. CDR1 and CDR2 from the germline V gene are SGDLS and YYNGEE. The CDR3 loop spans 15 amino acids. Here the CDR3 DNA reads TGTGCCAGCAGCGTAAAACTAGCCCGCACCGGGGAGCTGTTTTTT. It specifies CASSVKLARTGELFF.

The chain employs TRBV5-1 and TRBJ2-3; 11 bases align to TRBD2. V was clipped by 7 bases and J by 6 bases; unmatched bases: 7. Germline CDR1 is SGHRS and CDR2 is YFSETQ. This CDR3 spans 14 amino acids. The CDR3 nucleotides read TGCGCCAGCCTCGATAGCGGGGGGGCTGATACGCAGTATTTT. Translated: CASLDSGGADTQYF.

This clone occurred once. This chain uses TRBV5-3 with TRBJ1-5; 10 nucleotides align to TRBD1. TRBV5-3 counts as an open reading frame of uncertain function. After removal of 5 bases from V and 0 bases from J, the junction contained 14 bases not matched to a gene. There are 19 residues in the CDR3. In nucleotides, the CDR3 is TGTGCCAGAAGTCGGCTGGGACAGGGGTCTTTCTTTAGCAATCAGCCCCAGCATTTT. This encodes CARSRLGQGSFFSNQPQHF.